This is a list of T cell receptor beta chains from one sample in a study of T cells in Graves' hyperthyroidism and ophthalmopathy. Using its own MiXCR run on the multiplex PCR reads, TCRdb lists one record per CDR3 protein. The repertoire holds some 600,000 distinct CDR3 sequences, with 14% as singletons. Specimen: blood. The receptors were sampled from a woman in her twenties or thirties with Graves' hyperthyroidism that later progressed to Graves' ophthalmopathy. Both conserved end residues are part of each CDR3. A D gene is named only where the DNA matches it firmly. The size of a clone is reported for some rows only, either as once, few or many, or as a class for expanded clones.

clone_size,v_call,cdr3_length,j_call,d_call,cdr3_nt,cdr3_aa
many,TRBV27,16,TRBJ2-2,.,TGTGCCAGCAGTTCGGTACAGGGAAGAGGCACCGGGGAGCTGTTTTTT,CASSSVQGRGTGELFF
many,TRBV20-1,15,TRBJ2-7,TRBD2,TGCAGTGCTAGAGGCCTAGCGGGAGGGCCACACGAGCAGTACTTC,CSARGLAGGPHEQYF
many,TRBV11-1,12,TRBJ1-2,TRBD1,TGTGCCAGCAGCTTGGGGACAGAAGGCTACACCTTC,CASSLGTEGYTF
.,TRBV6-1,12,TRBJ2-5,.,TGTGCCAGCAGTGAACATAAAGAGACCCAGTACTTC,CASSEHKETQYF
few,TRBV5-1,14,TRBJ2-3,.,TGCGCCAGCGCAGGGATAACTAGCACAGATACGCAGTATTTT,CASAGITSTDTQYF
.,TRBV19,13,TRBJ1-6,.,TGTGCCAGTAGTATTGACTACGGGTCACCCCTCCACTTT,CASSIDYGSPLHF
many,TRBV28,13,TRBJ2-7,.,TGTGCCAGCAGTTTTGGAAGGGGATACGAGCAGTACTTC,CASSFGRGYEQYF
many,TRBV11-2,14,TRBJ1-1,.,TGTGCCAGCAGCTTAGGGTCTAGCCGCACTGAAGCTTTCTTT,CASSLGSSRTEAFF
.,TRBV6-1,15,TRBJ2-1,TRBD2,TGTGCCAGCAGACCTAGCGGAATCTCCTACAATGAGCAGTTCTTC,CASRPSGISYNEQFF
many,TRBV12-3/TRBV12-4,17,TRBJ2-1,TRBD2,TGTGCCAGCAGTCTCAGGACTAGCGGGAGGGCCGAAGATGAGCAGTTCTTC,CASSLRTSGRAEDEQFF
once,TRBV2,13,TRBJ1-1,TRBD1,TGTGCCAGCAGAGACAGGGGGAACACTGAAGCTTTCTTT,CASRDRGNTEAFF
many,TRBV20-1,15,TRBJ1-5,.,TGCAGTGCTAGAGATGGCGGGGCCGGCAATCAGCCCCAGCATTTT,CSARDGGAGNQPQHF
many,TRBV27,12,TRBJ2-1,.,TGTGCCAGCAGTTTACTGGGCTCCGAGCAGTTCTTC,CASSLLGSEQFF
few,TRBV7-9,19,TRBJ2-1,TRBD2,TGTGCCAGCAGCCTCCTGGGACTAGCGGGAGGATCCGGCTACAATGAGCAGTTCTTC,CASSLLGLAGGSGYNEQFF
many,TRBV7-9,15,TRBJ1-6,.,TGTGCCAGCAGCTTAATGGGGGGCGCGGGTTCACCCCTCCACTTT,CASSLMGGAGSPLHF
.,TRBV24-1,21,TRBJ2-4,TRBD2,TGTGCCACCAGTGATTTTAATGTCGGACTAGCGGAAAGACTCGCCAAAAACATTCAGTACTTC,CATSDFNVGLAERLAKNIQYF
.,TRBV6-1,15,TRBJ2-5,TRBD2,TGTGCCAGCAACAAGGAGGCTAGCGGGAGACAGACCCAGTACTTC,CASNKEASGRQTQYF
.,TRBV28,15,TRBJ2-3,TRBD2,TGTGCCAGCGCGCCCGGGACTACGCGCACAGATACGCAGTATTTT,CASAPGTTRTDTQYF
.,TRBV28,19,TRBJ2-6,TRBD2,TGTGCCAGCAGTCCTATGGGACTAGCGGGAGGGCGGGGGGCCAACGTCCTGACTTTC,CASSPMGLAGGRGANVLTF
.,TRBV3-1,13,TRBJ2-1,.,TGTGCCAGCAGGAGATTAGGGGGAAATGAGCAGTTCTTC,CASRRLGGNEQFF
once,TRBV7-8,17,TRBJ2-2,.,TGTGCCAGCAGCCGCCGAGTGGGGGCTGAGAACACCGGGGAGCTGTTTTTT,CASSRRVGAENTGELFF
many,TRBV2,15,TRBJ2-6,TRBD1,TGTGCCAGCAGAGAGGGGGCGCTAGGGGCCAACGTCCTGACTTTC,CASREGALGANVLTF
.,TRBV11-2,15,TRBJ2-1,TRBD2,TGTGCCAGCAGCGTAACTAGCGGGAGGGTAAATGAGCAGTTCTTC,CASSVTSGRVNEQFF
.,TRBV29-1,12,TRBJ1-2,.,TGCAGCGTTGGGGGGACCCCGACTGGCTACACCTTC,CSVGGTPTGYTF
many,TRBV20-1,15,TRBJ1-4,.,TGCAGTGCTAGAGATTCCGGCGGGTTTAATGAAAAACTGTTTTTT,CSARDSGGFNEKLFF
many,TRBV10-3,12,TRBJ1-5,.,TGTGCCATCAGTGAGACTAGTCAGCCCCAGCATTTT,CAISETSQPQHF
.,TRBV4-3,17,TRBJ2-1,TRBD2,TGCGCCAGCAGCCAAGCCCTAGCGGGAGGGCCGTACAATGAGCAGTTCTTC,CASSQALAGGPYNEQFF
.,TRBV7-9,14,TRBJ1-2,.,TGTGCCAGCAGCCTCCAGGGGTCCGACTATGGCTACACCTTC,CASSLQGSDYGYTF
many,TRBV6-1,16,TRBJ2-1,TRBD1,TGTGCCAGCGGCTACGGCCCATCGACAGGGTACAATGAGCAGTTCTTC,CASGYGPSTGYNEQFF
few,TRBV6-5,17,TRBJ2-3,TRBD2,TGTGCCAGCAGTTCGACGCGCGGGAGTGGGAGCACAGATACGCAGTATTTT,CASSSTRGSGSTDTQYF
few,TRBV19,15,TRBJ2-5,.,TGTGCCAGTAGTATAGTTATGGCAGGCGGGGAGACCCAGTACTTC,CASSIVMAGGETQYF
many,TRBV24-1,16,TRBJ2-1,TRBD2,TGTGCCACCAGTGATTCGCCAGCGGGGGAGGTAAATGAGCAGTTCTTC,CATSDSPAGEVNEQFF
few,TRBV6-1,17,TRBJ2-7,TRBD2,TGTGCCAGCACCCGAGGGGGACTAGCGGGAGAAGCGTACGAGCAGTACTTC,CASTRGGLAGEAYEQYF
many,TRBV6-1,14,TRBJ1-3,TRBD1,TGTGCCAGCAGTGGGGACAGCTCTGGAAACACCATATATTTT,CASSGDSSGNTIYF
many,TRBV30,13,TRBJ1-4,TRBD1,TGTGCCTGGAGCGGGACAGGGCACGAAAAACTGTTTTTT,CAWSGTGHEKLFF
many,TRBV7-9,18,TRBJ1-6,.,TGTGCCAGCAGCCTACTGTTTTCGGCCGACGACTATAATTCACCCCTCCACTTT,CASSLLFSADDYNSPLHF
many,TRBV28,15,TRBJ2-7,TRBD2,TGTGCCAGCAGTTTCCCGCTAGCGGGAGACTACGAGCAGTACTTC,CASSFPLAGDYEQYF
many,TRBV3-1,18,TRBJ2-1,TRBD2,TGTGCCAGCAGCCAAGTGTCCAGGCGGTTAGCGGGAGACAATGAGCAGTTCTTC,CASSQVSRRLAGDNEQFF
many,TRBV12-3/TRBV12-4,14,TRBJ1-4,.,TGTGCCAGCAGTTTAAGTTCCGAGGGTGAAAAACTGTTTTTT,CASSLSSEGEKLFF
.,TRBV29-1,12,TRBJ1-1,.,TGCAGCGTTGAATCGGTAAACACTGAAGCTTTCTTT,CSVESVNTEAFF
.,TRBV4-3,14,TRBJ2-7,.,TGCGCCAGCAGCCAAGAGGTTGCCGGCTACGAGCAGTACTTC,CASSQEVAGYEQYF
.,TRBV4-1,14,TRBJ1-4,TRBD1,TGCGCCAGCAGCGGGGACAGGGGGCGCGCAAAACTGTTTTTT,CASSGDRGRAKLFF
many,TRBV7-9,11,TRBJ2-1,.,TGTGCCAGCAGCTTCACCGATGAGCAGTTCTTC,CASSFTDEQFF
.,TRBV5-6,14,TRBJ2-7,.,TGTGCCAGCAGCAGCTCGGTCGTTTCTTACGAGCAGTACTTC,CASSSSVVSYEQYF
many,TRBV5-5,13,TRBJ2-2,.,TGTGCCAGCAGCTTCATTAACACCGGGGAGCTGTTTTTT,CASSFINTGELFF
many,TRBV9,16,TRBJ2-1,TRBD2,TGTGCCAGCAGCGTAGCCCGGACTAGTTTGGTCGATGAGCAGTTCTTC,CASSVARTSLVDEQFF
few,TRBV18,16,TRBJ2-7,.,TGTGCCAGCTCACTAAGATCGCCACAGGCAGGGGTCGAGCAGTACTTC,CASSLRSPQAGVEQYF
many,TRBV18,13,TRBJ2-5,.,TGTGCCAGCTCAGGGTCAGCTCAAGAGACCCAGTACTTC,CASSGSAQETQYF
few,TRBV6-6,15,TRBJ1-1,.,TGTGCCAGCAGTTACTCGACGGAGGAGAGCACTGAAGCTTTCTTT,CASSYSTEESTEAFF
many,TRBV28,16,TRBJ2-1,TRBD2,TGTGCCAGCAGCGAAGGTGGGACTAGCTGGTTGGGGGCGCAGTTCTTC,CASSEGGTSWLGAQFF
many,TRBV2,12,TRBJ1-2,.,TGTGCCAGCAAGCGGACACTCTATGGCTACACCTTC,CASKRTLYGYTF
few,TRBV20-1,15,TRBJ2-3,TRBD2,TGCAGTGCTAGAGGCCTAGCGGGAAAACCTAATACGCAGTATTTT,CSARGLAGKPNTQYF
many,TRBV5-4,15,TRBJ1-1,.,TGTGCCAGCAGCCGAAAGGCCCCGGGGACTCTCGAAGCTTTCTTT,CASSRKAPGTLEAFF
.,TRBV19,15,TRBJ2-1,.,TGTGCCAGTAGTATAGTATTGAGGGAAGTGGGTGAGCAGTTCTTC,CASSIVLREVGEQFF
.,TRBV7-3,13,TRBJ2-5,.,TGTGCCAGCAGCACGGACCGGGAAGAGACCCAGTACTTC,CASSTDREETQYF
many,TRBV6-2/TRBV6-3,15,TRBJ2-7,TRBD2,TGTGCCAGCAGTTACTCGAGAGGGGAGGGTGACGAGCAGTACTTC,CASSYSRGEGDEQYF
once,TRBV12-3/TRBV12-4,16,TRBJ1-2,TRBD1,TGTGCCAGCAGCGCCATAACCGGGACAGAGCTCTATGGCTACACCTTC,CASSAITGTELYGYTF
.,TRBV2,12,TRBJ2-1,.,TGTGCCAGCAGTGAAGCGCAGACTCTCCAGTTCTTC,CASSEAQTLQFF
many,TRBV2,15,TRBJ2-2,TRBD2,TGTGCCAGCAGTGAGCCTAGCGGAAACACCGGGGAGCTGTTTTTT,CASSEPSGNTGELFF